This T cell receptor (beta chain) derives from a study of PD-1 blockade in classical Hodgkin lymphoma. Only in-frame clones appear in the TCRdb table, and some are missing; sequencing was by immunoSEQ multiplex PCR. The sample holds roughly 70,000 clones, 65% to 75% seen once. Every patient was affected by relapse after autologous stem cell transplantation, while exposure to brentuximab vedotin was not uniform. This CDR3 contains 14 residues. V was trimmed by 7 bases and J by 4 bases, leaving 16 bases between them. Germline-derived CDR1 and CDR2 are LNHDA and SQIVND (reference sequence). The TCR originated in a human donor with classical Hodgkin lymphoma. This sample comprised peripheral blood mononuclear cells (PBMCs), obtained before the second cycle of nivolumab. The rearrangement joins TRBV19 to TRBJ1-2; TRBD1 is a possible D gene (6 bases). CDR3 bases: TGTGCCAGTACCCCCGTCGGGGGCTCCTATGGCTACACCTTC. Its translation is CASTPVGGSYGYTF.